These 25 T cell receptor beta chains share one sample of origin, sequenced in a study of OX40 agonist ivuxolimab in advanced cancers. The method behind the library was the immunoSEQ multiplex PCR assay. TCRdb mirrors the immuneACCESS table, restricted to in-frame sequences. Some clones are absent from its copies; in checked studies, under half trace to an unresolved V gene, and the reason for the others is unknown. The table for this sample lists tens of thousands of clones; approximately 86% of them were counted only once. The ten largest account for under 3% of the sample. The sequenced sample was CD4+ or CD8+ T cells sorted from blood, obtained in a trial of the OX40 agonist ivuxolimab. The receptors shown here come from an adult with an advanced solid tumor such as melanoma, head and neck, liver or kidney cancer.

This clone was seen only a few times. The genes are TRBV28 and TRBJ2-3; possibly TRBD1 for D (5 bases). The germline V gene encodes CDR1 MDHEN and CDR2 SYDVKM. The CDR3 sequence is 17 residues long. Trimming removed 4 bases from V and 4 bases from J, with 21 bases in between. CDR3 protein: CASSSDLGLTDSDTQYF. CDR3 sequence (DNA): TGTGCCAGCAGTTCCGATTTGGGGCTAACTGATTCAGATACGCAGTATTTT.

This rearrangement joins TRBV11-2 to TRBJ2-7; D gene unclear. Germline CDR1 SGHAT, CDR2 FQNNGV. The CDR3 loop spans 14 amino acids. Trimming stripped 3 bases from V and 6 bases from J, with 15 bases between. The CDR3 loop reads CASSFDARSFEQYV. The CDR3 nucleotides are TGTGCCAGCAGCTTTGACGCGCGATCGTTCGAGCAGTACGTC.

J is TRBJ2-5 and V is TRBV6-5; D is undetermined. Between the trimmed V and J ends, which lost 0 bases and 5 bases, there was a span of 13 bases. Germline V CDR1 and CDR2: MNHEY, SVGAGI. CDR3 size: 15 residues. The CDR3 is CASSYSPGRGETQYF. Written as DNA, the CDR3 is TGTGCCAGCAGTTACTCACCGGGCCGAGGCGAGACCCAGTACTTC.

This clone was seen only once. The chain links TRBV19 to TRBJ2-7; TRBD1 is a possible D gene (6 bases). There are 14 residues in the CDR3. Per the germline V gene, CDR1 is LNHDA and CDR2 is SQIVND (reference sequence). V was pared by 5 bases and J by 0 bases, with 11 bases between. In DNA form, the CDR3 reads TGTGCCAGTAGTGACAGGCTAAGCTCCTACGAGCAGTACTTC. It is translated as CASSDRLSSYEQYF.

The chain links TRBV6-1 to TRBJ1-4; D call uncertain. Germline CDR1 reads MNHNS; CDR2 reads SASEGT. This CDR3 has 14 residues. With 3 bases removed from V and 3 bases from J, the gap between germline ends came to 8 bases. The CDR3 region is CASSDPTSNEKLFF. Written as DNA, the CDR3 is TGTGCCAGCAGTGATCCTACTTCTAATGAAAAACTGTTTTTT.

DNA of the CDR3: TGTGCCAGCAGCCGGGACAGCGCCTATGGCTACACCTTC. Translated: CASSRDSAYGYTF. This chain joins TRBV11-2 and TRBJ1-2, with 7 bases that match TRBD1. The germline V gene has CDR1 SGHAT and CDR2 FQNNGV. CDR3 size: 13 residues. V gave up 5 bases and J gave up 4 bases; unmatched junction bases: 4.

DNA for the CDR3: TGTGCCAGCAGCCACCGAGGTAGCGGGTCTACCTACGAGCAGTACGTC. Its protein is CASSHRGSGSTYEQYV. The chain couples TRBV7-8 to TRBJ2-7; 7 bases align to TRBD2. After removal of 5 bases from V and 2 bases from J, the junction contained 12 bases not matched to a gene. The CDR3 consists of 16 residues. Per germline, CDR1 SGHVS and CDR2 FQNEAQ.

This sequence joins TRBV7-9 and TRBJ2-3; 15 positions match TRBD2. Losses at the gene ends were 4 bases for V and 14 bases for J; bases not matched to a gene: 7. Per the germline V gene, CDR1 is SEHNR and CDR2 is FQNEAQ (reference sequence). The CDR3 covers 14 residues. CDR3 DNA: TGTGCCAGCAGCTCCCCGGGACTAGCGGGGGGCCGGTATTTT. It specifies CASSSPGLAGGRYF. The variable domain in full, with the rest retrieved from reference TRBV7-9 and TRBJ2-3, is DTGVSQNPRHKITKRGQNVTFRCDPISEHNRLYWYRQTLGQGPEFLTYFQNEAQLEKSRLLSDRFSAERPKGSFSTLEIQRTEQGDSAMYLCASSSPGLAGGRYFGPGTRLTVL.

This clone turned up a few times. The chain recombines TRBV7-2 with TRBJ1-6, with D unclear. The CDR3 contains 12 residues. Trimming took off 3 bases at V and 7 bases at J, with 4 bases between the two ends. Germline V gene lookup returns CDR1 SGHTA and CDR2 FQGNSA. The CDR3: CASSFENSPLHF. The CDR3 nucleotides read TGTGCCAGCAGCTTTGAGAATTCACCCCTCCACTTT.

Note on this clone: Other DNA sequences in the sample encode the same CDR3. J is TRBJ2-7 and V is TRBV7-7; 11 bases are shared with TRBD1. The germline V gene encodes CDR1 SSHAT and CDR2 FNYEAQ (reference sequence). This CDR3 region has 13 residues. Trimming cost V 5 bases and J 5 bases; bases outside gene matches: 2. In DNA form, the CDR3 reads TGTGCCAGCAGCCGGGACAGGGGGGACGAGCAGTACTTC. Its protein is CASSRDRGDEQYF.

The chain links TRBV11-2 to TRBJ1-2; D is perhaps TRBD1 (5 bases). Trimming took 0 bases from V and 3 from J, leaving 14 bases between them. The CDR3 consists of 16 residues. Per the germline V gene, CDR1 is SGHAT and CDR2 is FQNNGV. CDR3: CASSLDVRGKDYGYTF. CDR3 bases: TGTGCCAGCAGCTTAGATGTAAGGGGAAAGGACTATGGCTACACCTTC.

The chain is built from TRBV28 and TRBJ2-1; 12 positions match TRBD2. Germline assignment: CDR1 MDHEN and CDR2 SYDVKM. Losses at the gene ends were 6 bases for V and 10 bases for J; bases not matched to a gene: 7. This CDR3 contains 14 residues. In DNA form, the CDR3 reads TGTGCCAGCAGGCTAGCGGGGGGGCCGTCAGAGCAGTTCTTC. It specifies CASRLAGGPSEQFF.

This clone was recorded only once. The rearrangement joins TRBV28 to TRBJ2-3; D perhaps matches TRBD1 (6 bases). CDR3 length: 14 amino acids. Germline CDR1 MDHEN, CDR2 SYDVKM. V was trimmed by 5 bases and J by 0 bases, leaving 9 bases between them. The DNA for the CDR3 is TGTGCCAGCAGTAATACAGGGAGCACAGATACGCAGTATTTT. The encoded protein is CASSNTGSTDTQYF.

The table lists this clone with a count of one. The chain uses TRBV7-9 and TRBJ1-5, with D possibly TRBD1 on 5 matching bases. The CDR3 spans 15 residues. Trimming took 6 bases from V and 0 from J, leaving 12 bases between them. The germline V gene encodes CDR1 SEHNR and CDR2 FQNEAQ (reference sequence). As DNA, the CDR3 is TGTGCCAGCAGTCCGGTGGGGGGTAGCAATCAGCCCCAGCATTTT. Translating it yields CASSPVGGSNQPQHF.

The chain joins TRBV2 to TRBJ1-4; 8 nucleotides line up with TRBD1. Germline V gene data show CDR1 as SNHLY and CDR2 as FYNNEI. Trimming took 4 bases from V and 8 from J; bases not matched to a gene: 6. The CDR3 length is 14 residues. CDR3 nucleotides: TGTGCCAGCAGTGTCGACAGGGGCAGAGAAAAACTGTTTTTT. Its translation: CASSVDRGREKLFF.

The chain uses TRBV7-2 and TRBJ2-3; 9 nucleotides line up with TRBD1. Germline V gives CDR1 SGHTA, CDR2 FQGNSA. Trimming at V came to 4 bases and at J to 4 bases, leaving 3 bases not matched to a gene. The CDR3 runs to 14 residues. CDR3 in amino acids: CASSSRTGADTQYF. Here the CDR3 DNA reads TGTGCCAGCAGCTCCCGGACAGGGGCAGATACGCAGTATTTT.

In this sample, this clone turned up a few times. The CDR3 reads CAGSGLGGNQPQHF. CDR3 bases: TGTGCCGGGTCGGGACTTGGGGGCAATCAGCCCCAGCATTTT. V and J are TRBV19 and TRBJ1-5; D possibly corresponds to TRBD1 (5 bases). The germline V gene encodes CDR1 LNHDA and CDR2 SQIVND (reference sequence). The CDR3 totals 14 residues. Trimming left V 11 bases short and J 2 bases short, with 16 bases between.

The chain uses TRBV5-6 and TRBJ1-5, with D possibly being TRBD1 (5 bases). V was trimmed by 0 bases and J by 5 bases, leaving 18 bases between them. This CDR3 has 17 amino acids. The germline V gene has CDR1 SGHDT and CDR2 YYEEEE. CDR3 nucleotide sequence: TGTGCCAGCAGCTTGGGCAGGGTTGTGGGCCCTCATCAGCCCCAGCATTTT. Translation: CASSLGRVVGPHQPQHF. The variable domain in full, with the rest retrieved from reference TRBV5-6 and TRBJ1-5, is DAGVTQSPTHLIKTRGQQVTLRCSPKSGHDTVSWYQQALGQGPQFIFQYYEEEERQRGNFPDRFSGHQFPNYSSELNVNALLLGDSALYLCASSLGRVVGPHQPQHFGDGTRLSIL.

The chain recombines TRBV7-2 with TRBJ2-7; a weak D match, TRBD2 (6 bases). V gave up 7 bases and J gave up 7 bases, with 14 bases separating them. The CDR3 totals 12 residues. Germline CDR1 is SGHTA and CDR2 is FQGNSA. DNA of the CDR3: TGTGCCAGCACCACGGCGGGGTTTGAGCAGTACTTC. This translates into CASTTAGFEQYF.

This clone was seen just once. V gene TRBV7-9 combines with J gene TRBJ1-6; no clear D. Trimming pared 1 base from V and 7 bases from J, leaving 8 bases between. Per germline, CDR1 SEHNR and CDR2 FQNEAQ (reference sequence). This CDR3 has 14 residues. CDR3 sequence: CASSLGRPNSPLHF. The DNA of the CDR3 is TGTGCCAGCAGCTTAGGACGGCCGAATTCACCCCTCCACTTT. Variable domain in full (rest from reference TRBV7-9 and TRBJ1-6): DTGVSQNPRHKITKRGQNVTFRCDPISEHNRLYWYRQTLGQGPEFLTYFQNEAQLEKSRLLSDRFSAERPKGSFSTLEIQRTEQGDSAMYLCASSLGRPNSPLHFGNGTRLTVT.

The gene calls are TRBV2 and TRBJ1-2; D is perhaps TRBD1 (6 bases). Looked up from germline, CDR1 is SNHLY and CDR2 is FYNNEI. Trimming removed 7 bases at V and 2 bases at J, with 11 bases between. There are 13 residues in the CDR3. The CDR3 DNA sequence: TGTGCCAGCATACAGGGAGCGAACTATGGCTACACCTTC. Its protein is CASIQGANYGYTF. The entire variable domain, with the rest obtained from reference TRBV2 and TRBJ1-2, is as follows: EPEVTQTPSHQVTQMGQEVILRCVPISNHLYFYWYRQILGQKVEFLVSFYNNEISEKSEIFDDQFSVERPDGSNFTLKIRSTKLEDSAMYFCASIQGANYGYTFGSGTRLTVV.

The rearrangement joins TRBV29-1 to TRBJ1-2, with 7 bases that match TRBD1. CDR3 length: 13 amino acids. J lost 5 bases, V lost 6 bases, and 9 bases had no gene match. Germline V CDR1 and CDR2: SQVTM, ANQGSEA. The CDR3: CSVAITGEYGYTF. CDR3 DNA sequence: TGCAGCGTCGCCATTACAGGGGAATATGGCTACACCTTC.

The CDR3 here is CAISAGTGFATNEKLFF. For the CDR3, the DNA is TGTGCCATCAGTGCCGGGACAGGTTTTGCAACTAATGAAAAACTGTTTTTT. The rearrangement links TRBV10-3 to TRBJ1-4; 8 nucleotides match TRBD1. The trim removed 4 bases at V and 0 bases at J, leaving 7 bases unmatched. Per germline, CDR1 ENHRY and CDR2 SYGVKD. The CDR3 is made up of 17 amino acids.

The V and J genes are TRBV18 and TRBJ2-4; 9 nucleotides match TRBD1. Trimming took 1 base from V and 0 from J; bases not matched to a gene: 4. The CDR3 sequence is 17 residues long. The germline V gene has CDR1 KGHSH and CDR2 LQKENI. The CDR3 reads CASSPRNRGLAKNIQYF. CDR3 DNA sequence: TGTGCCAGCTCACCACGAAACAGGGGGCTAGCCAAAAACATTCAGTACTTC.

The genes are TRBV29-1 and TRBJ2-5; 7 positions agree with TRBD1. The CDR3 contains 12 residues. V shed 3 bases and J 5 bases; nucleotides not matched to a gene: 3. The germline V gene has CDR1 SQVTM and CDR2 ANQGSEA. The CDR3 coding sequence is TGCAGCGTTGATAAGGGGGCGGAGACCCAGTACTTC. Protein product: CSVDKGAETQYF.